This T cell receptor beta chain originates from a study of cytomegalovirus exposure and HLA in healthy donors. The donors were part of the validation cohort, which consisted of under 150 subjects and was separate from the first cohort of about 720 subjects. In the case of this clone: Its target is not known.

Clones were sequenced by immunoSEQ multiplex PCR, and TCRdb holds only the in-frame ones, with some missing. The sample contains around 140,000 clones, approximately 92% of which appear only once. General study findings and limits: Some 150 TCR beta chains were listed as cytomegalovirus-associated.

The TCR was taken from a woman aged 18-29 years in good health and CMV-seronegative. Source material: PBMCs.

CDR3 loop: CASSYLQGLGETQYF. DNA of the CDR3: TGCGCCAGCAGTTACCTACAGGGTCTTGGAGAGACCCAGTACTTC. The chain carries TRBV5-1 and TRBJ2-5, with D perhaps TRBD1 (6 bases). Germline values: CDR1 SGHRS, CDR2 YFSETQ. The CDR3 extends over 15 amino acids. V was trimmed by 5 bases and J by 4 bases, leaving 18 bases between them.